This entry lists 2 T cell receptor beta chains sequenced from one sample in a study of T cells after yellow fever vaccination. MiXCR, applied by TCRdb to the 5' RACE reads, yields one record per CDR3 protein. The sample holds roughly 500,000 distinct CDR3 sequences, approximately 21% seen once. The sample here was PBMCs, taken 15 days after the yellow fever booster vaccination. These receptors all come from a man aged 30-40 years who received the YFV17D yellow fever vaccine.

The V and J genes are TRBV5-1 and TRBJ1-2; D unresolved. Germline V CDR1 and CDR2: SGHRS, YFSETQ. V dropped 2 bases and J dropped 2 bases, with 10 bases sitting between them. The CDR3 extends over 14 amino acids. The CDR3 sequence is CASSFGRQNYGYTF. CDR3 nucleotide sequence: TGCGCCAGCAGCTTCGGCAGGCAGAACTATGGCTACACCTTC.

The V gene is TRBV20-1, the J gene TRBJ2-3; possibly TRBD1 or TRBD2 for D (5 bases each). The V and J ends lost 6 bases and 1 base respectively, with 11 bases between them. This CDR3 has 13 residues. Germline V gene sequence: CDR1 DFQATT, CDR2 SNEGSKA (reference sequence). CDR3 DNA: TGCAGTGCCCCTTTGGGGGGCACAGATACGCAGTATTTT. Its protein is CSAPLGGTDTQYF.